This T cell receptor (beta chain) stems from a study of blood T cell repertoires in COVID-19. Study-level information: The samples span acute and convalescent COVID-19 from the United States, Italy and Spain. Sources were T cells, B-cell-depleted T cells, or PBMCs; the material itself was cDNA or gDNA.

Looked up from germline, CDR1 is KGHSH and CDR2 is LQKENI. V dropped 4 bases and J dropped 0; count of bases not matched to a gene: 5. CDR3 length: 17 residues. Authors' analysis steps: By means of reference gene primer amplification, nucleated cell counts were estimated. Here immunoSEQ multiplex PCR was the method, and the copy in TCRdb shows in-frame clones only, minus some. V, J and clone size are those of that table, while D and trimming were read from the DNA. The table records some 83,000 clones, roughly four fifths of them present only once. The sequence derives from a man aged 45 to 65 with acute or convalescent COVID-19. Sequencing used peripheral blood. The genes are TRBV18 and TRBJ1-5; 11 bases are shared with TRBD1. The CDR3 loop reads CASSHGTGGYSNQPQHF. The DNA for the CDR3 is TGTGCCAGCTCACATGGGACAGGGGGTTATAGCAATCAGCCCCAGCATTTT.